These T cell receptor beta chains were read from a single sample in a study of blood T cell repertoires in COVID-19. TCRdb keeps only in-frame clones here, not all; method: immunoSEQ multiplex PCR. The sample has about 310,000 clones; 87% are singletons. The sample was peripheral blood. The receptors were sampled from a man between 50 and 59 years old with active or convalescent COVID-19. Each CDR3 is given with its conserved first and last residue. D genes are given only for firm matches. Clone size is given for some rows only: seen once, a few or many times, or a class if the clone is expanded.

v_call: TRBV5-4
clone_size: few
j_call: TRBJ1-4
d_call: NA
cdr3_aa: CASSLGGATNEKLFF
cdr3_nt: TGTGCCAGCAGCTTGGGGGGGGCAACTAATGAAAAACTGTTTTTT

v_call: TRBV28
clone_size: NA
j_call: TRBJ1-4
d_call: NA
cdr3_aa: CASSSPVAGAGSNEKLFF
cdr3_nt: TGTGCCAGCAGTTCGCCCGTTGCGGGGGCGGGTTCTAATGAAAAACTGTTTTTT

v_call: TRBV28
clone_size: few
j_call: TRBJ2-7
d_call: TRBD1
cdr3_aa: CASSLTGAGSYEQYF
cdr3_nt: TGTGCCAGCAGCCTGACAGGGGCCGGGTCCTACGAGCAGTACTTC

v_call: TRBV28
clone_size: NA
j_call: TRBJ1-5
d_call: NA
cdr3_aa: CASSGGPGVYSNQPQHF
cdr3_nt: TGTGCCAGCAGTGGGGGCCCTGGGGTCTATAGCAATCAGCCCCAGCATTTT

v_call: TRBV2
clone_size: few
j_call: TRBJ1-1
d_call: TRBD1
cdr3_aa: CASSASTGLGTEAFF
cdr3_nt: TGTGCCAGCAGTGCTTCGACAGGGCTTGGCACTGAAGCTTTCTTT

v_call: TRBV6-5
clone_size: NA
j_call: TRBJ1-2
d_call: TRBD1
cdr3_aa: CASRSAGGGYTF
cdr3_nt: TGTGCCAGCAGGTCCGCAGGGGGTGGCTACACCTTC

v_call: TRBV3-1/TRBV3-2
clone_size: NA
j_call: TRBJ2-2
d_call: TRBD1
cdr3_aa: CASTIGPGQGVPGELFF
cdr3_nt: TGTGCCAGCACCATCGGCCCGGGACAGGGGGTTCCCGGGGAGCTGTTTTTT

v_call: TRBV30
clone_size: few
j_call: TRBJ2-3
d_call: TRBD2
cdr3_aa: CAWSVASGSTDTQYF
cdr3_nt: TGTGCCTGGAGTGTAGCTAGCGGGAGCACAGATACGCAGTATTTT

v_call: TRBV28
clone_size: once
j_call: TRBJ1-6
d_call: TRBD1
cdr3_aa: CASSKTGGGGPLHF
cdr3_nt: TGTGCCAGCAGCAAGACAGGGGGCGGAGGACCCCTCCACTTT

v_call: TRBV9
clone_size: NA
j_call: TRBJ1-2
d_call: TRBD1
cdr3_aa: CASSVDGSGGYGYTF
cdr3_nt: TGTGCCAGCAGCGTAGACGGGTCAGGGGGATATGGCTACACCTTC

v_call: TRBV5-1
clone_size: NA
j_call: TRBJ2-5
d_call: TRBD2
cdr3_aa: CASSAGGAGMRETQYF
cdr3_nt: TGCGCCAGCAGCGCCGGGGGGGCCGGAATGAGAGAGACCCAGTACTTC

v_call: TRBV28
clone_size: NA
j_call: TRBJ1-6
d_call: NA
cdr3_aa: CASSLGDRSQNSLHF
cdr3_nt: TGTGCCAGCAGCTTAGGCGACAGGTCCCAAAATTCCCTCCACTTT

v_call: TRBV7-2
clone_size: NA
j_call: TRBJ2-7
d_call: TRBD2
cdr3_aa: CASSLSGTSFPHYEQYF
cdr3_nt: TGTGCCAGCAGCTTATCCGGGACTAGCTTCCCTCACTACGAGCAGTACTTC

v_call: TRBV30
clone_size: NA
j_call: TRBJ1-4
d_call: NA
cdr3_aa: CAWSEQGLSEKLFF
cdr3_nt: TGTGCCTGGAGCGAACAGGGTCTAAGTGAAAAACTGTTTTTT

v_call: TRBV5-1
clone_size: NA
j_call: TRBJ1-1
d_call: NA
cdr3_aa: CASSYQGFDTEAFF
cdr3_nt: TGCGCCAGCAGCTACCAGGGGTTTGACACTGAAGCTTTCTTT

v_call: TRBV5-1
clone_size: NA
j_call: TRBJ2-7
d_call: NA
cdr3_aa: CASSLGSAGQSYEQYF
cdr3_nt: TGCGCCAGCAGCTTGGGATCCGCAGGGCAATCCTACGAGCAGTACTTC

v_call: TRBV27
clone_size: NA
j_call: TRBJ1-4
d_call: TRBD1
cdr3_aa: CASSWQGGTNEKLFF
cdr3_nt: TGTGCCAGCAGTTGGCAGGGGGGCACTAATGAAAAACTGTTTTTT

v_call: TRBV7-8
clone_size: NA
j_call: TRBJ2-7
d_call: NA
cdr3_aa: CASSFLGGYEQYF
cdr3_nt: TGTGCCAGCAGCTTCCTCGGGGGCTACGAGCAGTACTTC

v_call: TRBV3-1/TRBV3-2
clone_size: NA
j_call: TRBJ2-3
d_call: NA
cdr3_aa: CASSQGFSITDTQYF
cdr3_nt: TGTGCCAGCAGCCAGGGCTTCTCAATCACAGATACGCAGTATTTT

v_call: TRBV5-4
clone_size: NA
j_call: TRBJ2-1
d_call: TRBD2
cdr3_aa: CASNSPLAGGYNEQFF
cdr3_nt: TGTGCCAGCAACTCCCCTCTAGCGGGGGGTTACAATGAGCAGTTCTTC

v_call: TRBV24-1
clone_size: NA
j_call: TRBJ1-1
d_call: TRBD1
cdr3_aa: CATSDRTGGGTEAFF
cdr3_nt: TGTGCCACCAGTGACCGAACAGGGGGAGGAACTGAAGCTTTCTTT

v_call: TRBV6-5
clone_size: NA
j_call: TRBJ2-7
d_call: TRBD1
cdr3_aa: CASSYTGTENYEQYF
cdr3_nt: TGTGCCAGCAGTTATACCGGGACAGAGAACTACGAGCAGTACTTC

v_call: TRBV28
clone_size: NA
j_call: TRBJ2-7
d_call: TRBD2
cdr3_aa: CASSLKGRLAGGDEQYF
cdr3_nt: TGTGCCAGCAGTCTTAAGGGAAGACTAGCGGGAGGGGACGAGCAGTACTTC

v_call: TRBV28
clone_size: NA
j_call: TRBJ1-1
d_call: NA
cdr3_aa: CASRTGVRVEAFF
cdr3_nt: TGTGCCAGCAGGACAGGAGTAAGGGTTGAAGCTTTCTTT

v_call: TRBV5-1
clone_size: NA
j_call: TRBJ2-5
d_call: TRBD1
cdr3_aa: CASSAGQGATETQYF
cdr3_nt: TGCGCCAGCAGCGCGGGACAGGGGGCCACAGAGACCCAGTACTTC

v_call: TRBV6-6
clone_size: NA
j_call: TRBJ2-2
d_call: NA
cdr3_aa: CASSYLATVNGELFF
cdr3_nt: TGTGCCAGCAGTTACTTGGCGACAGTGAACGGGGAGCTGTTTTTT

v_call: TRBV7-9
clone_size: NA
j_call: TRBJ1-2
d_call: NA
cdr3_aa: CASSLNLQPGLGDYTF
cdr3_nt: TGTGCCAGCAGCCTGAACCTTCAGCCGGGTTTAGGGGACTACACCTTC

v_call: TRBV18
clone_size: NA
j_call: TRBJ2-1
d_call: NA
cdr3_aa: CASSPPGSYNEQFF
cdr3_nt: TGTGCCAGCTCACCCCCTGGGAGCTACAATGAGCAGTTCTTC

v_call: TRBV2
clone_size: NA
j_call: TRBJ1-1
d_call: TRBD1
cdr3_aa: CASVPLGTGGWAFF
cdr3_nt: TGTGCCAGCGTCCCTCTGGGGACAGGGGGCTGGGCTTTCTTT

v_call: TRBV28
clone_size: NA
j_call: TRBJ2-7
d_call: NA
cdr3_aa: CATHSGSSYEQYF
cdr3_nt: TGTGCCACCCATAGCGGTTCCTCCTACGAGCAGTACTTC

v_call: TRBV27
clone_size: NA
j_call: TRBJ2-1
d_call: NA
cdr3_aa: CASRRDTYNEQFF
cdr3_nt: TGTGCCAGCAGAAGGGACACCTACAATGAGCAGTTCTTC

v_call: TRBV5-5
clone_size: NA
j_call: TRBJ1-2
d_call: NA
cdr3_aa: CASSVDSTNYGYTF
cdr3_nt: TGTGCCAGCAGCGTGGACAGCACTAACTATGGCTACACCTTC

v_call: TRBV27
clone_size: NA
j_call: TRBJ1-5
d_call: TRBD1
cdr3_aa: CASRPSGTGNSNQPQHF
cdr3_nt: TGTGCCAGCAGACCGAGTGGGACAGGTAATAGCAATCAGCCCCAGCATTTT

v_call: TRBV7-3
clone_size: NA
j_call: TRBJ2-6
d_call: NA
cdr3_aa: CASSLLVGANVLTF
cdr3_nt: TGTGCCAGCAGCCTCTTAGTTGGGGCCAACGTCCTGACTTTC

v_call: TRBV3-1/TRBV3-2
clone_size: NA
j_call: TRBJ2-7
d_call: TRBD1
cdr3_aa: CASSDRGTSYEQYF
cdr3_nt: TGTGCCAGCTCGGACAGGGGAACGAGTTACGAGCAGTACTTC

v_call: TRBV19
clone_size: NA
j_call: TRBJ2-1
d_call: TRBD2
cdr3_aa: CASSSGGPKQFF
cdr3_nt: TGTGCCAGTAGTTCGGGGGGGCCGAAGCAGTTCTTC

v_call: TRBV9
clone_size: NA
j_call: TRBJ1-4
d_call: TRBD1
cdr3_aa: CASSARQGAGEKLFF
cdr3_nt: TGTGCCAGCAGCGCCAGACAGGGGGCGGGGGAAAAACTGTTTTTT

v_call: TRBV6-4
clone_size: NA
j_call: TRBJ1-6
d_call: TRBD1
cdr3_aa: CASSREGQGGAPLHF
cdr3_nt: TGTGCCAGCAGCCGAGAAGGACAGGGGGGAGCACCCCTCCACTTT

v_call: TRBV2
clone_size: few
j_call: TRBJ1-2
d_call: NA
cdr3_aa: CASSEEAGYGYGYTF
cdr3_nt: TGTGCCAGCAGTGAAGAAGCGGGGTACGGCTATGGCTACACCTTC

v_call: TRBV5-4
clone_size: NA
j_call: TRBJ2-7
d_call: TRBD1
cdr3_aa: CASSLGADRGSSYEQYF
cdr3_nt: TGTGCCAGCAGCTTGGGGGCCGACAGGGGGAGCTCCTACGAGCAGTACTTC

v_call: TRBV15
clone_size: NA
j_call: TRBJ1-4
d_call: NA
cdr3_aa: CATSRVAGEKLFF
cdr3_nt: TGTGCCACCAGCAGAGTGGCGGGAGAAAAACTGTTTTTT

v_call: TRBV7-2
clone_size: NA
j_call: TRBJ1-1
d_call: NA
cdr3_aa: CASSLVQLAEAFF
cdr3_nt: TGTGCCAGCAGCTTAGTACAGCTGGCTGAAGCTTTCTTT

v_call: TRBV5-4
clone_size: NA
j_call: TRBJ2-3
d_call: TRBD2
cdr3_aa: CASSLVIAGGAITDTQYF
cdr3_nt: TGTGCCAGCAGCTTGGTCATAGCGGGAGGCGCTATTACAGATACGCAGTATTTT

v_call: TRBV5-4
clone_size: NA
j_call: TRBJ1-1
d_call: NA
cdr3_aa: CASSFGGEAFF
cdr3_nt: TGTGCCAGCAGCTTTGGGGGGGAAGCTTTCTTT

v_call: TRBV28
clone_size: NA
j_call: TRBJ2-3
d_call: NA
cdr3_aa: CASSLYRADTQYF
cdr3_nt: TGTGCCAGCAGTTTATACCGGGCAGATACGCAGTATTTT

v_call: TRBV28
clone_size: NA
j_call: TRBJ1-2
d_call: TRBD1
cdr3_aa: CASNLSSGGYGYTF
cdr3_nt: TGTGCCAGCAATTTAAGTTCAGGGGGCTATGGCTACACCTTC

v_call: TRBV18
clone_size: NA
j_call: TRBJ1-5
d_call: TRBD1
cdr3_aa: CASRQGINQPQHF
cdr3_nt: TGTGCCAGCCGACAGGGAATCAATCAGCCCCAGCATTTT

v_call: TRBV19
clone_size: NA
j_call: TRBJ1-3
d_call: NA
cdr3_aa: CASSDKTTSSGNTIYF
cdr3_nt: TGTGCCAGTAGTGACAAGACAACAAGCTCTGGAAACACCATATATTTT

v_call: TRBV29-1
clone_size: NA
j_call: TRBJ2-7
d_call: NA
cdr3_aa: CSVDWRSYEQYF
cdr3_nt: TGCAGCGTTGATTGGAGGTCCTACGAGCAGTACTTC

v_call: TRBV27
clone_size: NA
j_call: TRBJ2-5
d_call: NA
cdr3_aa: CASRRKVGSETQYF
cdr3_nt: TGTGCCAGCAGAAGAAAGGTCGGGAGCGAGACCCAGTACTTC

v_call: TRBV9
clone_size: NA
j_call: TRBJ2-5
d_call: TRBD2
cdr3_aa: CASSVLAGGPGETQYF
cdr3_nt: TGTGCCAGCAGCGTTCTAGCGGGGGGCCCCGGGGAGACCCAGTACTTC

v_call: TRBV7-8
clone_size: NA
j_call: TRBJ1-1
d_call: NA
cdr3_aa: CASSLDRSGWAFF
cdr3_nt: TGTGCCAGCAGCTTAGATCGGTCCGGGTGGGCTTTCTTT

v_call: TRBV5-4
clone_size: NA
j_call: TRBJ2-6
d_call: NA
cdr3_aa: CASSPQVPGANVLTF
cdr3_nt: TGTGCCAGCAGCCCCCAGGTACCCGGGGCCAACGTCCTGACTTTC

v_call: TRBV28
clone_size: NA
j_call: TRBJ1-5
d_call: TRBD1
cdr3_aa: CASSLHRDSQPQHF
cdr3_nt: TGTGCCAGCAGTTTGCACCGGGACAGCCAGCCCCAGCATTTT

v_call: TRBV19
clone_size: NA
j_call: TRBJ2-6
d_call: NA
cdr3_aa: CASDNPGANVLTF
cdr3_nt: TGTGCCAGTGACAACCCTGGGGCCAACGTCCTGACTTTC

v_call: TRBV9
clone_size: NA
j_call: TRBJ2-3
d_call: NA
cdr3_aa: CASSPLPGGSSTDTQYF
cdr3_nt: TGTGCCAGCAGCCCCTTACCCGGCGGTTCTAGCACAGATACGCAGTATTTT

v_call: TRBV27
clone_size: NA
j_call: TRBJ1-2
d_call: TRBD1
cdr3_aa: CASKDPTLGQEDGYTF
cdr3_nt: TGTGCCAGCAAAGATCCAACCCTAGGACAGGAAGATGGCTACACCTTC

v_call: TRBV7-3
clone_size: NA
j_call: TRBJ2-3
d_call: TRBD2
cdr3_aa: CASSLQAGGADTQYF
cdr3_nt: TGTGCCAGCAGCTTACAGGCGGGGGGTGCAGATACGCAGTATTTT

v_call: TRBV6-2/TRBV6-3
clone_size: NA
j_call: TRBJ1-1
d_call: NA
cdr3_aa: CASSYGSTEAFF
cdr3_nt: TGTGCCAGCAGTTACGGCAGCACTGAAGCTTTCTTT